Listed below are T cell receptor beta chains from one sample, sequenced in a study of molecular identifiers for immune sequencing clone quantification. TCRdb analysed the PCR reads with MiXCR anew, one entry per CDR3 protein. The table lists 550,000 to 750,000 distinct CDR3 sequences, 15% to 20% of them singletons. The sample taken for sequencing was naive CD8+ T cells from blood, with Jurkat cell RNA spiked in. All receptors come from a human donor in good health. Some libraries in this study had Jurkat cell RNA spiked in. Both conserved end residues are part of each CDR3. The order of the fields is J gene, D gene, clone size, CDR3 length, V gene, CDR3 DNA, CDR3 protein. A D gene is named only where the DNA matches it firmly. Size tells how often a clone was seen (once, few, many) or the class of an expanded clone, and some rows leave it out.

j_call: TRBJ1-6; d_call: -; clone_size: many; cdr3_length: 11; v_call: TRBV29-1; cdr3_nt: TGCAGCGTTGAATCGGAGGGCAGTCTCCACTTT; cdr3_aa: CSVESEGSLHF
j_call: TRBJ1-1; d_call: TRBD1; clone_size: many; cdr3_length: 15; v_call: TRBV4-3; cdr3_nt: TGCGCCAGCAGCCAGGACCGACAGGGATTGACTGAAGCTTTCTTT; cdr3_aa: CASSQDRQGLTEAFF
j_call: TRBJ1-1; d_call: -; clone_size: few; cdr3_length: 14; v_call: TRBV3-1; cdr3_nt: TGTGCCAGCAGCCAAGTCTTTAGTGGGACTGAAGCTTTCTTT; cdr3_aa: CASSQVFSGTEAFF
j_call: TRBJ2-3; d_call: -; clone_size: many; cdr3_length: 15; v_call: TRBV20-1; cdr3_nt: TGCAGTGCTAGAGATGACGGGAAGGGCACAGATACGCAGTATTTT; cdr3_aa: CSARDDGKGTDTQYF
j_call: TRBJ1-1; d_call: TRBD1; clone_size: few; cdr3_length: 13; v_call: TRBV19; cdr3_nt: TGTGCCACCGAGACAGGGGGTCTTCGGGAAGCTTTCTTT; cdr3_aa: CATETGGLREAFF
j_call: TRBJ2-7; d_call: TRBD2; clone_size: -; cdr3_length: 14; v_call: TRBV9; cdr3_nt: TGTGCCCGCAGCGTAGGTAGCGGGGGCTACGAGCAGTACTTC; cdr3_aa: CARSVGSGGYEQYF
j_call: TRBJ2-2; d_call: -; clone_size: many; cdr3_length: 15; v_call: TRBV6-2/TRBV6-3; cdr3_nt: TGTGCCAGCAGTTACCCCGGACAGAACACCGGGGAGCTGTTTTTT; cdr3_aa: CASSYPGQNTGELFF
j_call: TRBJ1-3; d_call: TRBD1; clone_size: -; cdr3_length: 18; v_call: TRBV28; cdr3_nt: TGTGCCAGCAGTTCTACCCCTCTAGGCAGGGGGCTAGGAAACACCATGTATTTT; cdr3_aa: CASSSTPLGRGLGNTMYF
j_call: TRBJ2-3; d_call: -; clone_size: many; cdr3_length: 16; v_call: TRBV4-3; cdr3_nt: TGCGCCAGCAGCCAAACTATTTCCCCCTACACAGATACGCAGTATTTT; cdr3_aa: CASSQTISPYTDTQYF
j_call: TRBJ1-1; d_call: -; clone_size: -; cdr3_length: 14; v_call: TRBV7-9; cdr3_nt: TGTGCCAGCAGCCCCTCAAATATGAACACTGAAGCTTTCTTT; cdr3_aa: CASSPSNMNTEAFF
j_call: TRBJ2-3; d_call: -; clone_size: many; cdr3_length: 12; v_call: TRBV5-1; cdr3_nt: TGCGCCAGCAGCTTATATTCAGATACGCAGTATTTT; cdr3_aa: CASSLYSDTQYF
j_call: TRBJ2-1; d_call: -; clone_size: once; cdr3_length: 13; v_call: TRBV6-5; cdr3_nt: TGTGCCGGCAGTCCGGACAACTACAATGAGCAGTTCTTC; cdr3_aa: CAGSPDNYNEQFF
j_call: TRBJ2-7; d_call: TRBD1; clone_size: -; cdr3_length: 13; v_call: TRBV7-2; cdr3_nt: TGTGCCAGCAGCCTAACGACAGGGTACGAGCAGTACTTC; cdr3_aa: CASSLTTGYEQYF
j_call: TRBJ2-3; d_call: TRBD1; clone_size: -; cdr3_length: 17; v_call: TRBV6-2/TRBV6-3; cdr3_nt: TGTGCCAGCAGTTTAGGACAGGTGCGGAGTCCACCAGATACGCAGTATTTT; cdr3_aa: CASSLGQVRSPPDTQYF
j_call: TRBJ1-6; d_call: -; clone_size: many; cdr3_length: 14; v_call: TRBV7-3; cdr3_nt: TGTGCCAGCAGCTTAACGGGGGGGAATTCGGCCCTCCACTTT; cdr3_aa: CASSLTGGNSALHF
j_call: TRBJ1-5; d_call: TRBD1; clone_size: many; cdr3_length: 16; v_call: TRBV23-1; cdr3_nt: TGCGCCAGCAGTCAATCTGGGGACAGGGGGACTCAGCCCCAGCATTTT; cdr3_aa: CASSQSGDRGTQPQHF
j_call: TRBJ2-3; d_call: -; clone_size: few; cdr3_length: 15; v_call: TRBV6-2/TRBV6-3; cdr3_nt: TGTGCCAGCAGAGAAAAAGGACCTAACACAGATACGCAGTATTTT; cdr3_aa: CASREKGPNTDTQYF
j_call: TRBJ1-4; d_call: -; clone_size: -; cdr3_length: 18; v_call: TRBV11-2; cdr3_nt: TGTGCCAGCAGCCCAGCCACAGGGACTTTCGGATGGAATGAAAAACTGTTTTTT; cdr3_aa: CASSPATGTFGWNEKLFF
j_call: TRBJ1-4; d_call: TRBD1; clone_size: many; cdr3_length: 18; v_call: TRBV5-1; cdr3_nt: TGCGCCAGCAGCTCCCAATGGGACAGGGCGTCCGTGGCATCTAAACTGTTTTTT; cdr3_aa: CASSSQWDRASVASKLFF
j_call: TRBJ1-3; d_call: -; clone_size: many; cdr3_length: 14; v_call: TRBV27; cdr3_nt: TGTGCCAGCAGTTTGCAGGCAGGCGGAAACACCATATATTTT; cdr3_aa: CASSLQAGGNTIYF
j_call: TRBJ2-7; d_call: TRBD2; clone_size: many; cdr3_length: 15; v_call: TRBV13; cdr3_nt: TGTGCCAGCAGCTTAGTGCGGGGGGGCCTCCACGAGCAGTACTTC; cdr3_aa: CASSLVRGGLHEQYF
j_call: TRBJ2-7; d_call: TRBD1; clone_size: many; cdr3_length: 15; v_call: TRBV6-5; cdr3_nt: TGTGCCAGCAGTGATCAGGGACAGGGGTTCTACGAGCAGTACTTC; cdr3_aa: CASSDQGQGFYEQYF
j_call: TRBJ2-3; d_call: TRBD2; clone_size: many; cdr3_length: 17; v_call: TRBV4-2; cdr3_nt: TGTGCCAGCAGCCAAGTTCCTAGCGGGAGTTTGGCAGATACGCAGTATTTT; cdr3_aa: CASSQVPSGSLADTQYF
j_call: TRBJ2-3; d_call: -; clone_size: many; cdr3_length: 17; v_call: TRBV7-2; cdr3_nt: TGTGCCAGCAGCACCCCCGGGGTGGGAGGGGGTGCAGATACGCAGTATTTT; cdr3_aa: CASSTPGVGGGADTQYF
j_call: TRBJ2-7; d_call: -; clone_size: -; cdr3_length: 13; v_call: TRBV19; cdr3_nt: TGTGCCAGTAGTACACGGGATTACTACGAGCAGTACTTC; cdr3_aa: CASSTRDYYEQYF
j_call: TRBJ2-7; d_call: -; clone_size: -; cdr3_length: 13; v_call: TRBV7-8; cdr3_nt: TGTGCCAGCAGCACCCCGGTAGCGTACGAGCAGTACTTC; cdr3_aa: CASSTPVAYEQYF
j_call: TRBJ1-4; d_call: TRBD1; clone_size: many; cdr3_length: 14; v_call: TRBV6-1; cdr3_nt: TGTGCCAGCAGCGACAGGGGTTTAGATGAAAAACTGTTTTTT; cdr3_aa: CASSDRGLDEKLFF
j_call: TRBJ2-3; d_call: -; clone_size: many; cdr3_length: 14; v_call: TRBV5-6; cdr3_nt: TGTGCCAGCAGCTTCGGCGGATCACTAGATACGCAGTATTTT; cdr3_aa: CASSFGGSLDTQYF
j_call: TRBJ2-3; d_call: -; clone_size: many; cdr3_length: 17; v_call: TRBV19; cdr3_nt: TGTGCCAGGGATCTTGACAACTTACGGGAAGCCACAGATACGCAGTATTTT; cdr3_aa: CARDLDNLREATDTQYF
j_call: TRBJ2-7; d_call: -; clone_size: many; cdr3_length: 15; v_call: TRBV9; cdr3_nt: TGTGCCAGCAGCGTAGCTGCGTACAGTTTAAACGAGCAGTACTTC; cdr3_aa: CASSVAAYSLNEQYF
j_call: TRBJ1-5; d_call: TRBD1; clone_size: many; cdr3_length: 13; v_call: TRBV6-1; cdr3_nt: TGTGCCAGCAACGACAGGGGGAATCAGCCCCAGCATTTT; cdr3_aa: CASNDRGNQPQHF
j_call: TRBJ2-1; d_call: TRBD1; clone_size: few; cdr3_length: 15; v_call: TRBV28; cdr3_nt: TGTGCCAGCAGTTTGTCCCGGGACAGGGCTAATGAGCAGTTCTTC; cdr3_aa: CASSLSRDRANEQFF
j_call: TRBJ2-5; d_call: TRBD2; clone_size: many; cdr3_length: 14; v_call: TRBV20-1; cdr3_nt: TGCAGTGCTGTACTAGCGGGAGGGCTGGAGACCCAGTACTTC; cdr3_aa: CSAVLAGGLETQYF
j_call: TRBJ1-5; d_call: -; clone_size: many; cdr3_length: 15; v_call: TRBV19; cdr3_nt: TGTGCCAGTAGTTGGGGGTCGGATAGCAATCAGCCCCAGCATTTT; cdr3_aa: CASSWGSDSNQPQHF
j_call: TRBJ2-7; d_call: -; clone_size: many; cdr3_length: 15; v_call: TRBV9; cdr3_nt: TGTGCCAGCAGCCCTTCGGGACTCCAAGCCTACGAGCAGTACTTC; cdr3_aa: CASSPSGLQAYEQYF
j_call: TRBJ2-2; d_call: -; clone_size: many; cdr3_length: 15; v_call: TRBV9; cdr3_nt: TGTGCCAGCAGCGTATTGAGGGAGAACACCGGGGAGCTGTTTTTT; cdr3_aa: CASSVLRENTGELFF
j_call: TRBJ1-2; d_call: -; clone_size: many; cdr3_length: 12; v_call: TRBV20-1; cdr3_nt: TGCAGTGCTATACAGGATAACTATGGCTACACCTTC; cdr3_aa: CSAIQDNYGYTF
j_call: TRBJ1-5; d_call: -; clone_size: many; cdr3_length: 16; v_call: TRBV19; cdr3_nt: TGTGCCAGTAGAGTCAAGTGGAGAACAGATAATCAGCCCCAGCATTTT; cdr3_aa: CASRVKWRTDNQPQHF
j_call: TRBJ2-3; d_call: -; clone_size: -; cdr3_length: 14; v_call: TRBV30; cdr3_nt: TGTGCCTGGGAGAGGCTGGGAGGCACAGATACGCAGTATTTT; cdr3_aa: CAWERLGGTDTQYF
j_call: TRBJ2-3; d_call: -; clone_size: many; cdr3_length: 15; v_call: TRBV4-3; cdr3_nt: TGCGCCAGCAGCCAAGATGCTCCTGGGTTGGATACGCAGTATTTT; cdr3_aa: CASSQDAPGLDTQYF
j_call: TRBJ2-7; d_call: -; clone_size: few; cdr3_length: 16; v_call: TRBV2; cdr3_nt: TGTGCCAGCAGTGAAGCGCTAAGGGTCCCCACCTACGAGCAGTACTTC; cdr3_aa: CASSEALRVPTYEQYF
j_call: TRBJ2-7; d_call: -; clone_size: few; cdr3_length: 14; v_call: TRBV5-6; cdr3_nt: TGTGCCAGCAGCCCCGAGAGGGGGTACCAGGGGCAGTACTTC; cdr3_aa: CASSPERGYQGQYF
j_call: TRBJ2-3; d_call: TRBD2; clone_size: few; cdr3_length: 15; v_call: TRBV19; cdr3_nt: TGTGCCAGTAGTATGGGGGGACTAGCGGGGGATACGCAGTATTTT; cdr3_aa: CASSMGGLAGDTQYF
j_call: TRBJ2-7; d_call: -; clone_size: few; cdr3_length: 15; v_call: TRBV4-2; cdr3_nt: TGTGCCAGCAGCCCTACGACTGCCGGCTCCTACGAGCAGTACTTC; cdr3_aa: CASSPTTAGSYEQYF
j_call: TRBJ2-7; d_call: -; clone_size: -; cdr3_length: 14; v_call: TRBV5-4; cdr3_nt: TGTGCCAGCAGCTTGACAGGCGGAATCTACGAGCAGTACTTC; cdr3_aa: CASSLTGGIYEQYF
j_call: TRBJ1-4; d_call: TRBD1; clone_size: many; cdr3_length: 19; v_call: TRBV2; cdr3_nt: TGTGCCAGCAGTGAAACATCCTCAAATACCGGGACAGGGTTTGAAAAACTGTTTTTT; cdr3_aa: CASSETSSNTGTGFEKLFF
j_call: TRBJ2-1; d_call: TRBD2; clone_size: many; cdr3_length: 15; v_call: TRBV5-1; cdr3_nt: TGCGCCAGCAGCCCCCCTAGCGGGAGGGACAATGAGCAGTTCTTC; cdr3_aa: CASSPPSGRDNEQFF
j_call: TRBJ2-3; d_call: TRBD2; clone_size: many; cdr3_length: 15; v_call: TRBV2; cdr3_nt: TGTGCCACCCCCCTGACTAGCGGGAGAGTAGATACGCAGTATTTT; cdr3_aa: CATPLTSGRVDTQYF
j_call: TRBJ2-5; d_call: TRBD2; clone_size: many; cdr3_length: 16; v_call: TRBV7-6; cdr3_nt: TGTGCCAGCAGCTTAGTATCTAGCGGGGGTAAAGAGACCCAGTACTTC; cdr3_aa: CASSLVSSGGKETQYF
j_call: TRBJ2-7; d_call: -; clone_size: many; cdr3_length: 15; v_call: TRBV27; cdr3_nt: TGTGCCAGCAGTTCCTTACTAGTGTCTAAGTACGAGCAGTACTTC; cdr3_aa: CASSSLLVSKYEQYF
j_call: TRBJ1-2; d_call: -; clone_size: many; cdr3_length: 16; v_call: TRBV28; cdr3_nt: TGTGCCAGCAGTAAATATCCCCTCAGTCCCTCCTGGGGCTACACCTTC; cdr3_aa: CASSKYPLSPSWGYTF
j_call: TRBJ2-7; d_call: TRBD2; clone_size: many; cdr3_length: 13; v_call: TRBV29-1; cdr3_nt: TGCAGCATCAGACTAGCGGGAGGGTACGAGCAGTACTTC; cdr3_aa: CSIRLAGGYEQYF
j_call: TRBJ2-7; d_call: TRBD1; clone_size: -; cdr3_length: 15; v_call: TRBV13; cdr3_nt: TGTGCCAGCAGCTCCAATGGCAGGGGGCGGTACGAGCAGTACTTC; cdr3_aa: CASSSNGRGRYEQYF
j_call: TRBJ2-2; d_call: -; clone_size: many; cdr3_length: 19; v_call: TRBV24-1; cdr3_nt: TGTGCCACCAGTGATTGGGGAAACGGCGGGTCGGGTGCCGCCGGGGAGCTGTTTTTT; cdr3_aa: CATSDWGNGGSGAAGELFF
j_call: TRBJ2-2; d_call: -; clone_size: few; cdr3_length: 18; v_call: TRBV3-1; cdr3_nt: TGTGCCAGCAGCCAAGAAGCGTGGGGGGGCCGGAACACCGGGGAGCTGTTTTTT; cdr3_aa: CASSQEAWGGRNTGELFF